The subject of this entry is one TCR beta chain. As yet, its antigen is unknown. Germline V gene sequence: CDR1 MDHEN, CDR2 SYDVKM. V dropped 10 bases and J dropped 4; count of bases not matched to a gene: 9. This CDR3 contains 13 residues. Around 2 micrograms of genomic DNA came from cryopreserved PBMCs for TCR beta libraries. The data derive from a study of cytotoxic CD8 clonotypes in ibrutinib-treated CLL. With sequencing, the targeted depth ranged from 1 in 200,000 to 1 in 1 million T cells. The method was immunoSEQ multiplex PCR; TCRdb's version includes in-frame clones alone and lacks a portion of them. The sample includes about 160,000 clones, 81% of them seen just once. Study-wide results and caveats: Samples were collected at differing times from sustained-remission and progressing patients. Exceeding age-matched healthy donors, baseline clonality also tracked the counts of circulating CD8+ T cells.

The chain uses TRBV28 and TRBJ2-7; TRBD1 matches 8 bases. Sequenced material: PBMCs, taken after 12 months of ibrutinib treatment. The TCR sequence derives from a human donor with chronic lymphocytic leukemia. CDR3 sequence (DNA): TGTGCCACCTCGCCAGGGGGCAGATACGAGCAGTACTTC. Translating gives CATSPGGRYEQYF. The full variable domain, with the rest looked up from reference TRBV28 and TRBJ2-7, is DVKVTQSSRYLVKRTGEKVFLECVQDMDHENMFWYRQDPGLGLRLIYFSYDVKMKEKGDIPEGYSVSREKKERFSLILESASTNQTSMYLCATSPGGRYEQYFGPGTRLTVT.